This entry features one TCR beta chain sequence. This specimen comes from a study of blood T cells in healthy people across ages. The CDR3 is 17 amino acids. Germline V gene lookup returns CDR1 MGHDK and CDR2 SYGVNS. Trimming removed 0 bases at V and 0 bases at J, with 9 bases between. PCR was performed a second time for about 7 to 12 cycles using a sample-barcoded 5' primer and a J-beta primer mix. In TCRdb, the 5' RACE reads were re-called with MiXCR into one record per CDR3 protein. The data show roughly 860,000 distinct CDR3 sequences, with around 68% seen just once and around 30% held by the top ten.

The sequenced sample consisted of blood. The TCR comes from a man aged 25-45 years in good health. This sequence joins TRBV25-1 and TRBJ2-6, with no clear D. The CDR3 protein is CASSEYGRTSGANVLTF. In DNA, the CDR3 is TGTGCCAGCAGTGAATATGGACGGACCTCTGGGGCCAACGTCCTGACTTTC. Drawing the rest from reference TRBV25-1 and TRBJ2-6, the complete variable domain is EADIYQTPRYLVIGTGKKITLECSQTMGHDKMYWYQQDPGMELHLIHYSYGVNSTEKGDLSSESTVSRIRTEHFPLTLESARPSHTSQYLCASSEYGRTSGANVLTFGAGSRLTVL.